Listed below are T cell receptor beta chains from one sample, sequenced in a study of blood T cell repertoires in COVID-19. Method: immunoSEQ multiplex PCR; TCRdb's copy keeps in-frame clones and lacks some. This sample has approximately 220,000 clones, with 80% to 90% found just once. Sequencing input: PBMCs or T cells enriched from blood (not recorded which). These receptors were taken from a woman between 25 and 40 years old with acute COVID-19. Each CDR3 is given with its conserved first and last residue. D genes are given only for firm matches. Not all rows give a size; the values are once, few, many and, for expanded clones, a class.

NA,TRBV6-1,TRBD1,TRBJ1-4,CASSEQGGLTREKLFF,TGTGCCAGCAGTGAACAGGGGGGACTTACGCGTGAAAAACTGTTTTTT
NA,TRBV27,TRBD2,TRBJ2-1,CASSLSGGDNEQFF,TGTGCCAGCAGTCTTAGCGGGGGGGACAATGAGCAGTTCTTC
few,TRBV19,TRBD1,TRBJ1-2,CASSSSGTGPLLGYTF,TGTGCCAGTAGTAGTTCCGGGACAGGGCCCCTTCTGGGCTACACCTTC
NA,TRBV5-1,NA,TRBJ2-1,CASSPGLFDNEQFF,TGCGCCAGCAGCCCCGGACTTTTTGACAATGAGCAGTTCTTC
NA,TRBV14,NA,TRBJ1-1,CASSQWTGGKDTEAFF,TGTGCCAGCAGCCAGTGGACGGGAGGGAAGGACACTGAAGCTTTCTTT
NA,TRBV7-6,NA,TRBJ1-5,CASSLRGGQPQHF,TGTGCCAGCAGCTTACGGGGTGGGCAGCCCCAGCATTTT
NA,TRBV28,NA,TRBJ2-5,CASRALPGTQYF,TGTGCCAGCAGGGCGTTGCCGGGGACCCAGTACTTC
NA,TRBV5-6,TRBD1,TRBJ1-6,CASSSNLMGQGDSPLHF,TGTGCCAGCAGCTCGAATCTGATGGGACAGGGGGACTCACCCCTCCACTTT
NA,TRBV5-1,NA,TRBJ1-2,CASSSLTGWGYTF,TGCGCCAGCAGCTCGCTTACGGGTTGGGGCTACACCTTC
NA,TRBV19,NA,TRBJ2-1,CASSIDLGSNEQFF,TGTGCCAGTAGTATAGATCTGGGGAGCAATGAGCAGTTCTTC
NA,TRBV18,TRBD1,TRBJ1-1,CASSHGTGDEAFF,TGTGCCAGCTCACACGGGACAGGGGATGAAGCTTTCTTT
NA,TRBV11-1,NA,TRBJ2-2,CASSLGSGSNTGELFF,TGTGCCAGCAGCTTAGGATCGGGGAGTAACACCGGGGAGCTGTTTTTT
NA,TRBV7-9,NA,TRBJ1-5,CASSGAGVGNQPQHF,TGTGCCAGCAGCGGAGCAGGGGTGGGGAATCAGCCCCAGCATTTT
NA,TRBV6-2/TRBV6-3,NA,TRBJ1-5,CASSPGTLSNQPQHF,TGTGCCAGCAGTCCCGGGACACTTAGCAATCAGCCCCAGCATTTT
NA,TRBV3-1/TRBV3-2,NA,TRBJ2-7,CASSQDRGFQADEQYF,TGTGCCAGCAGCCAAGATCGGGGGTTCCAAGCTGACGAGCAGTACTTC
NA,TRBV30,TRBD1,TRBJ1-1,CAWSFRTGEAFF,TGTGCCTGGAGTTTTCGGACAGGAGAAGCTTTCTTT
NA,TRBV9,NA,TRBJ1-2,CASSVAGMNYGYTF,TGTGCCAGCAGCGTGGCAGGGATGAACTATGGCTACACCTTC
NA,TRBV7-9,NA,TRBJ2-7,CASSLASGSYEQYF,TGTGCCAGCAGCTTAGCCTCCGGGAGCTACGAGCAGTACTTC